A single sample is the source of the 32 T cell receptor beta chains below, sequenced in a study of tumor T cells in aggressive B-cell lymphoma. Sequencing was performed with immunoSEQ multiplex PCR; in TCRdb, only in-frame clones are kept and a portion is missing. The sample carries roughly 2,800 clones, around 90% recorded once. The sequenced sample was tumor tissue. These receptors were collected from an adult with diffuse large B cell lymphoma.

This rearrangement joins TRBV30 to TRBJ1-2, with unresolved D. Germline loops: CDR1 GTSNPN, CDR2 SVGIG (reference sequence). The CDR3 consists of 12 residues. V lost 0 bases to trimming and J lost 9 bases, with 11 bases between them. CDR3: CAWSVDRVSYTF. The DNA of the CDR3 is TGTGCCTGGAGTGTAGACCGGGTTAGCTACACCTTC.

The CDR3 DNA reads as TGTGCCAGCAGATTTGGCGGATCCGGCTACACCTTC. It is translated as CASRFGGSGYTF. The chain links TRBV28 to TRBJ1-2; D not resolved. Germline CDR1 and CDR2: MDHEN and SYDVKM. The ends were cut back, 6 bases at V and 8 bases at J, with 13 bases in the middle. The CDR3 loop spans 12 amino acids.

The chain has TRBV9 and TRBJ1-3; D gene unclear. This CDR3 contains 15 residues. Germline V gene sequence: CDR1 SGDLS, CDR2 YYNGEE. V was shortened by 3 bases and J by 4 bases, with 14 bases between the two germline ends. CDR3 in DNA: TGTGCCAGCAGCGCCGCTGCGAATCTAGGAAACACCATATATTTT. Amino acids: CASSAAANLGNTIYF.

The chain employs TRBV7-8 and TRBJ2-7; D may be TRBD1 (5 bases). The germline V gene encodes CDR1 SGHVS and CDR2 FQNEAQ. This CDR3 spans 16 amino acids. V was cut by 1 base and J by 7 bases, with 20 bases left in between. Here the CDR3 reads CASSLVVTEAKGEQYF. The CDR3 DNA reads TGTGCCAGCAGCTTAGTAGTGACAGAGGCGAAGGGGGAGCAGTACTTC.

The chain uses TRBV28 and TRBJ2-3, with 7 bases matching TRBD1. The CDR3 extends over 15 amino acids. The ends lost 6 bases at V and 5 bases at J; junction bases unmatched: 11. Germline values: CDR1 MDHEN, CDR2 SYDVKM. CDR3 region: CASSPTGEGKDTQYF. The CDR3 DNA follows: TGTGCCAGCAGCCCCACAGGGGAAGGGAAAGATACGCAGTATTTT.

The chain couples TRBV10-1 to TRBJ2-1; 10 nucleotides agree with TRBD1. From germline, CDR1 is WNHNN and CDR2 SYGVQD (reference sequence). The CDR3 has 15 residues. The V and J ends lost 4 bases and 7 bases, in that order; junction bases with no gene match: 7. CDR3 amino acids: CASSGTGGARNEQFF. DNA for the CDR3: TGCGCCAGCAGTGGGACAGGGGGGGCGAGGAATGAGCAGTTCTTC.

Regarding this clone: One end of the junction varies from germline; a read error may be responsible. Additional DNA sequences in this sample encode the identical CDR3. The gene calls are TRBV5-1 and TRBJ1-3; unclear D gene. CDR3 length equals 16 residues. CDR1 and CDR2 from the germline V gene are SGHRS and YFSETQ. This CDR3 is CASSWMEGRSGNTIYF. The CDR3 DNA is TGCGCTAGCAGCTGGATGGAGGGTCGCTCTGGAAACACCATATATTTT.

This chain links TRBV7-9 with TRBJ2-7; maybe TRBD1 (6 bases). The CDR3 has 16 residues. Germline loops: CDR1 SEHNR, CDR2 FQNEAQ (reference sequence). Trimming cost V 5 bases and J 1 base, with 18 bases left between them. The CDR3 here is CASSPPGTRLSYEQYF. The DNA for the CDR3 is TGTGCCAGCAGCCCTCCAGGGACAAGACTTTCCTACGAGCAGTACTTC.

This clone was seen more than once but under ten times. V gene TRBV30 combines with J gene TRBJ2-7, with D hard to call. V was pared by 0 bases and J by 6 bases, with 9 bases between. The germline gives CDR1 GTSNPN, CDR2 SVGIG (reference sequence). The CDR3 covers 12 residues. The CDR3 sequence is CAWSVNMAEQYF. DNA of the CDR3: TGTGCCTGGAGTGTAAATATGGCCGAGCAGTACTTC.

This chain connects TRBV28 to TRBJ2-7; the D is unclear. The CDR3 is made up of 13 amino acids. Germline CDR1 and CDR2: MDHEN and SYDVKM. V lost 8 bases and J lost 3, with 14 bases in between. The CDR3 DNA reads as TGTGCCAGCTCCCCGGGTGTCTACTACGAGCAGTACTTC. It codes for CASSPGVYYEQYF.

The chain has TRBV5-1 and TRBJ2-2, with D possibly matching TRBD1 (6 bases). The CDR3 totals 15 residues. V was shortened by 4 bases and J by 3 bases, with 13 bases between the two germline ends. Germline V gene lookup returns CDR1 SGHRS and CDR2 YFSETQ. The CDR3 sequence is CASSPQGTDTGELFF. The CDR3 nucleotides are TGCGCCAGCAGCCCGCAGGGGACGGACACCGGGGAGCTGTTTTTT.

The J gene is TRBJ1-2, the V gene TRBV19; D uncertain. V was shortened by 2 bases and J by 1 base, with 5 bases between the two germline ends. CDR1 is LNHDA and CDR2 is SQIVND in the germline V gene (reference sequence). The CDR3 totals 13 residues. The CDR3: CASSIFGNYGYTF. The CDR3 coding sequence is TGTGCCAGTAGTATATTCGGTAACTATGGCTACACCTTC.

This clone was seen once. This chain connects TRBV28 to TRBJ2-1; TRBD2 matches 12 bases. The CDR3 length is 17 residues. Germline V gene data show CDR1 as MDHEN and CDR2 as SYDVKM. Trimming removed 4 bases from V and 5 bases from J; junction bases left unmatched: 9. CDR3 region: CASSSLTSGRVHNEQFF. The CDR3 DNA reads as TGTGCCAGCAGTTCCCTGACTAGCGGGAGAGTCCACAATGAGCAGTTCTTC.

This clone was counted only a few times. The CDR3 sequence is CASSGTGTGGMQYF. The CDR3 DNA reads TGTGCCAGCAGTGGTACTGGGACAGGGGGCATGCAGTACTTC. The chain is built from TRBV25-1 and TRBJ2-7, with 12 bases that match TRBD1. Germline trimming cut 4 bases from V and 9 bases from J; bases unmatched to any gene: 7. CDR3 length equals 14 residues. In germline, CDR1 is MGHDK, CDR2 SYGVNS.

The chain joins TRBV7-2 to TRBJ1-1; TRBD1 might be the D (6 bases). Trimming stripped 6 bases from V and 1 base from J, with 15 bases between. Germline CDR1 SGHTA, CDR2 FQGNSA. The CDR3 extends over 15 amino acids. CDR3: CASSPSRGANTEAFF. In DNA form, the CDR3 reads TGTGCCAGCAGTCCTTCCAGGGGTGCGAACACTGAAGCTTTCTTT.

The chain has TRBV19 and TRBJ2-1, with 9 bases matching TRBD2. With 9 bases clipped from V and 3 bases from J, the junction kept 24 bases outside the gene matches. This CDR3 has 20 amino acids. Germline lookup yields CDR1 LNHDA and CDR2 SQIVND (reference sequence). The CDR3 reads CASKNQAGGLWPSYYNEQFF. In nucleotides, the CDR3 is TGTGCCAGCAAGAACCAGGCGGGAGGGCTTTGGCCCTCCTACTACAATGAGCAGTTCTTC.

On this clone itself: Its ends do not fully match the called genes, so a read error is possible. This specimen includes other DNA sequences encoding the same CDR3. The genes are TRBV14 and TRBJ2-7; 10 bases fit TRBD1. This CDR3 has 15 amino acids. In germline, CDR1 is SGHDN, CDR2 FVKESK. The CDR3 spells CASSQNRDRGREQYF. The CDR3 DNA is TGTGCCAGCAGCCAAAACCGGGACAGGGGTCGCGAGCAATACTTC.

The chain recombines TRBV19 with TRBJ1-5; D gene uncertain. V lost 3 bases and J 7 bases, leaving 7 bases between the germline ends. The CDR3 spans 12 residues. Germline V gene data show CDR1 as LNHDA and CDR2 as SQIVND (reference sequence). CDR3: CASSMRIQPQHF. CDR3 DNA: TGTGCCAGTAGTATGAGGATCCAGCCCCAGCATTTT. Based on the CDR3 plus reference TRBV19 and TRBJ1-5, the full variable domain is DGGITQSPKYLFRKEGQNVTLSCEQNLNHDAMYWYRQDPGQGLRLIYYSQIVNDFQKGDIAEGYSVSREKKESFPLTVTSAQKNPTAFYLCASSMRIQPQHFGDGTRLSIL.

This clone was observed once. The chain couples TRBV5-4 to TRBJ1-1; 7 bases are shared with TRBD1. The length of the CDR3 is 15 residues. CDR1 is SGHNT, CDR2 YYREEE, per germline (reference sequence). V was pared by 4 bases and J by 2 bases, with 8 bases of the junction left unmatched. The CDR3 sequence is CASSTPRGTNTEAFF. Written as DNA, the CDR3 is TGTGCCAGCAGCACTCCCAGGGGGACCAACACTGAAGCTTTCTTT.

With respect to this clone: Sequence at one end of the junction differs from germline and may be a read error. The chain employs TRBV28 and TRBJ2-7, with a possible D match to TRBD2 (6 bases). The CDR3 contains 12 residues. Germline loops: CDR1 MDHEN, CDR2 SYDVKM. The CDR3 protein is CASSRTIYKQYF. Written as DNA, the CDR3 is TGTGCCAGCAGTAGGACTATCTACAAGCAGTACTTC.

The chain links TRBV5-1 to TRBJ1-1; 7 positions agree with TRBD1. The germline gives CDR1 SGHRS, CDR2 YFSETQ. V lost 6 bases to trimming and J lost 1 base; unmatched junction nucleotides: 6. The CDR3 totals 14 residues. CDR3 bases: TGCGCCAGCACGATTACAGGGGAGAACACTGAAGCTTTCTTT. It encodes CASTITGENTEAFF.

The chain is built from TRBV7-9 and TRBJ1-3; D is unresolved. Trimming pared 3 bases from V and 0 bases from J, leaving 21 bases between. The CDR3 has 19 residues. Germline V CDR1 and CDR2: SEHNR, FQNEAQ (reference sequence). The CDR3 DNA reads TGTGCCAGCAGCTTGGGAGTGACCTCCTGGGGAACCTCTGGAAACACCATATATTTT. It specifies CASSLGVTSWGTSGNTIYF.

V and J are TRBV12-5 and TRBJ2-5; TRBD2 agrees at 7 bases. V was clipped by 3 bases and J by 5 bases; unmatched bases: 6. The CDR3 spans 14 residues. Germline V gene lookup returns CDR1 LGHNT and CDR2 FRNRAP. The CDR3 sequence is CASGLAGREETQYF. The CDR3 DNA sequence: TGTGCTAGTGGTTTAGCGGGGCGGGAGGAGACCCAGTACTTC.

The J gene is TRBJ1-2, the V gene TRBV10-2; 8 nucleotides align to TRBD1. J lost 4 bases, V lost 3 bases, and 7 bases had no gene match. The V gene's germline CDR1 is WSHSY and CDR2 SAAADI. There are 15 residues in the CDR3. The DNA of the CDR3 is TGCGCCAGCAGTGACTCCCCAGGGGGCGGCTATGGCTACACCTTC. Protein: CASSDSPGGGYGYTF.

The CDR3 DNA reads as TGTGCCAGCAGTTACGAGCGGCGGTCCTACAATGAGCAGTTCTTC. It encodes CASSYERRSYNEQFF. The chain is built from TRBV6-5 and TRBJ2-1, with D possibly being TRBD2 (5 bases). This CDR3 comprises 15 residues. V was shortened by 2 bases and J by 1 base, with 9 bases between the two germline ends. The germline V gene has CDR1 MNHEY and CDR2 SVGAGI.

The CDR3 nucleotides read TGTGCCAGCAGTTTCCGGGGGTCGGAGTACAATGAGCAGTTCTTC. This gives the protein CASSFRGSEYNEQFF. V usage is TRBV6-5 and J usage is TRBJ2-1, with a weak D call TRBD2 (6 bases). Trimming took off 4 bases at V and 4 bases at J, with 14 bases between the two ends. Germline V gene data show CDR1 as MNHEY and CDR2 as SVGAGI. The CDR3 has 15 amino acids.

The sample holds one count of this clone. The V call is TRBV25-1, the J call TRBJ1-6; D gene uncertain. CDR3 length: 14 amino acids. Germline V CDR1 and CDR2: MGHDK, SYGVNS. V shed 3 bases and J shed 5 bases, with 8 bases lying between them. CDR3 in amino acids: CASSDNTDNSPLHF. The CDR3 DNA follows: TGTGCCAGCAGTGACAACACAGATAATTCACCCCTCCACTTT.

A remark on this clone: The junction differs from germline at one of its ends, possibly a read error. Other DNA sequences from this sample encode an identical CDR3 as well. V usage is TRBV7-8 and J usage is TRBJ1-5, with TRBD1 identical over 7 bases. Germline V gene sequence: CDR1 SGHVS, CDR2 FQNEAQ. This CDR3 has 14 amino acids. The CDR3 sequence: CASSLAGGNQPQHF. DNA for the CDR3: TGTGCCAGCAGCCTAGCAGGGGGAAATCAGCCCCAGCATTTT.

The chain couples TRBV27 to TRBJ2-5, with 12 bases aligning to TRBD2. In germline, CDR1 is MNHEY, CDR2 SMNVEV (reference sequence). After removal of 8 bases from V and 1 base from J, the junction contained 11 bases not matched to a gene. The CDR3 covers 17 residues. The CDR3 sequence is CASPSGGAFFPQETQYF. The CDR3 DNA sequence: TGTGCCAGCCCTAGCGGGGGGGCCTTTTTCCCCCAAGAGACCCAGTACTTC.

This chain joins TRBV20-1 and TRBJ2-7; D not certain. CDR1 is DFQATT and CDR2 is SNEGSKA in the germline V gene (reference sequence). The CDR3 extends over 11 amino acids. V lost 0 bases, J lost 4 bases, and 4 bases lay in between. The CDR3 loop reads CSARDQYEQYF. The CDR3 nucleotides are TGCAGTGCTAGAGATCAGTACGAGCAGTACTTC.

This clone has only one observation. The chain combines TRBV7-3 with TRBJ2-5, with 9 bases aligning to TRBD2. Trimming cost V 5 bases and J 3 bases; bases outside gene matches: 4. This CDR3 has 14 residues. Germline V gene data show CDR1 as SGHTA and CDR2 as FQGTGA. The CDR3 sequence is CASSPRGGKETQYF. In nucleotides, the CDR3 is TGTGCCAGCAGCCCGCGGGGGGGCAAAGAGACCCAGTACTTC.

CDR3 nucleotides: TGCGCCAGCATGCGGACAGGGGGCAGGTATGAGCAGTTCTTC. This gives the protein CASMRTGGRYEQFF. The chain couples TRBV10-2 to TRBJ2-1; 11 nucleotides align to TRBD1. The germline V gene encodes CDR1 WSHSY and CDR2 SAAADI. Germline trimming cut 7 bases from V and 8 bases from J; bases unmatched to any gene: 7. There are 14 residues in the CDR3.